This T cell receptor (beta chain) was recovered during a study of beta chain features in type 1 diabetes (dated by TCRdb to 2017 to 2018). Regarding the research as a whole: Mean age, gender distribution, total cell number and subset yield did not differ between patients and healthy donors. Across all samples, almost 110 million sorted cells were examined, and cell number per subset correlated strongly with RNA yield. In the study, TCRB repertoires of sorted circulating CD4+ T cell subsets from recently diagnosed type 1 diabetes patients were compared with those of matched healthy donors. Whereas all 30 or so donors provided naive and central memory subsets, regulatory and stem cell-like memory subsets were isolated from just 8 patients and roughly 8 healthy donors.

Points the paper makes about the study in general: Because small numbers of individuals were included in the HLA sub-analyses, any influence of HLA type on TCRB rearrangement was left unresolved. At VDJ recombination sites, type 1 diabetes patients had fewer insertions and more deleted nucleotides, which implies abnormalities in thymic rearrangement. PCR might favor shorter templates, but patient and control samples were amplified and corrected together, so any skew would affect both groups equally. Naive, central memory and regulatory TCRB repertoires appeared to be more similar among patients than among healthy donors. Type 1 diabetes patients showed a moderate but significant shortening of TCRB CDR3 length in all four CD4+ subsets. Because cDNA was sequenced instead of genomic DNA, highly expressing activated cells could be over-represented, though the groups showed no difference in activation or CD3 levels.

A single peripheral blood draw of approximately 120 mL on average was collected from each donor into heparinised tubes. Using a panel that included CD45RO, CCR7, CD25, CD127, CD95 and CD27, naive, central memory, regulatory and stem cell-like memory CD4+ T cells were sorted on a BD FACSAria II. Purity was above 95% for every sorted population. Right away, PBMCs were isolated by Lymphoprep density gradient centrifugation and were stained directly, with no culture step. So that batch effects would be minimized, each experiment stained and sorted samples in pairs, pairing one healthy donor with one patient. The High Capacity cDNA Reverse Transcription Kit was used to reverse transcribe all of the isolated RNA, meaning that expressed TCRB transcripts were what got sequenced. Deep immunoSEQ sequencing was performed on naive, central memory and regulatory T cell samples, with an average of about 3.57 million total reads per sample. Sorted cells were lysed in RLT buffer and RNA was extracted with DNase-treated RNeasy Micro or Mini kits, depending on cell number. Each cell subset was processed separately to prevent cross-contamination, with patient and healthy donor samples processed together. Using the immunoSEQ multiplex PCR, TCRB sequences were amplified from cDNA into 87-bp fragments spanning the CDR3 region. The amplicons were sequenced using the Illumina HiSeq platform. As for the original processing: PCR bias was computationally corrected using synthetic template baselines, reads within Hamming distance 2 were collapsed, and singletons that could not be merged were discarded. Reads were aligned against IMGT to assign V, D and J genes, CDR3 length and insertions or deletions at six rearrangement sites. Clonotype counts were normalized to sorted cell number within each subset before computing true diversity and Gini coefficients with the tcR R package. Repertoire sharing was quantified using the overlap coefficient calculated on TCRB nucleotide sequences. Out-of-frame TCRB sequences from naive cells were analyzed as a proxy for the pre-selection repertoire. This immuneACCESS table, as held by TCRdb, lists in-frame sequences with V and J called but not all clones. Of the missing ones, under half trace to an unresolved V gene in checked studies; the others have no known cause. The V and J calls and the clone size are those of that table, but D and trimming were determined from the DNA. The sample profile shows some 700,000 clones; about an eighth of them were found once. In total, the top ten clones hold around 0.022% of the sample.

As regards this clone: What this receptor recognizes is not known. No much larger clonotype is one base removed from it; base qualities were not supplied.

The CDR3 runs 15 residues from the cysteine to the phenylalanine. The sequence is cut down to CDR3 DNA, 45 bases in frame from base 1. Trimming removed 5 bases from V and 0 bases from J, leaving 14 bases between the germline ends. In the germline V gene, CDR1 corresponds to SGHVS and CDR2 to FNYEAQ. Sequencing was done on a sample of naive CD4+ T cells from blood. Per the publication, the cell subset or site label means: true naive CD4+ T cells. The chain is made from TRBV7-6 and TRBJ2-7; the D segment is perhaps TRBD1 or TRBD2, each sharing 5 matched bases. This clonotype originated in a man aged 18 to 35 with type 1 diabetes. The nucleotide sequence is given as TGTGCCAGCAGCACCCGGGACGGTAGCTCCTACGAGCAGTACTTC. The encoded protein is CASSTRDGSSYEQYF.